This T cell receptor (beta chain) was recovered during a study of T cell responses to AZD1222 COVID-19 vaccine. General observations from the study: In a largely white British group with more females than males, clonal diversity was possibly underestimated. Only after the peak T cell response were repertoires sampled. Regions left unmutated in variants are reportedly the target of nearly half of spike-specific TCRs. With dominance at 160-218 and 743-854, vaccine-associated CD4 TCRs spanned spike.

Note on this clone: No antigen is known for it.

Trimming removed 2 bases at V and 10 bases at J, with 23 bases between. The CDR3 extends over 16 amino acids. Germline CDR1 and CDR2: MNHEY and SMNVEV (reference sequence). Produced via immunoSEQ multiplex PCR; TCRdb's table is partial and in-frame only. The sample includes 180,000 or so clones, 94% of them seen just once. The rearrangement uses TRBV27 and TRBJ1-1; tentatively, D is TRBD1 (6 bases). The TCR comes from an adult in good health. The specimen comprised peripheral blood, sampled on day 0 of AZD1222 vaccination. In DNA, the CDR3 is TGTGCCAGCAGTTTAATTTTGTCGACAGGTAGGGTCGGAGCTTTCTTT. It codes for CASSLILSTGRVGAFF.